This record covers a single T cell receptor (beta chain). What it binds is not known. These data belong to a study of T cells in localized non-small cell lung cancer. Clones were sequenced by immunoSEQ multiplex PCR, and TCRdb holds only the in-frame ones, with some missing. The sample comprises more than 35,000 clones, around nine tenths of which are singletons, and more than 5.5% rests with the top ten. Regarding the study as a whole: Higher blood T cell density tracked longer overall survival. Maximal T cell clonality occurred in uninvolved adjacent lung, with tumor ranking below it.

The CDR3 is 15 residues long. From germline, CDR1 is SGHNT and CDR2 YENEEA. Trimming left V 4 bases short and J 0 bases short, with 9 bases between. The source was peripheral blood, collected before any cancer treatment. The chain employs TRBV11-3 and TRBJ2-2; TRBD2 might be the D (6 bases). The origin of this receptor is a female donor of 60 years or more with stage I lung adenocarcinoma. This CDR3 reads CASSWRGSNTGELFF. The CDR3 DNA is TGTGCCAGCAGCTGGCGGGGTTCGAACACCGGGGAGCTGTTTTTT.